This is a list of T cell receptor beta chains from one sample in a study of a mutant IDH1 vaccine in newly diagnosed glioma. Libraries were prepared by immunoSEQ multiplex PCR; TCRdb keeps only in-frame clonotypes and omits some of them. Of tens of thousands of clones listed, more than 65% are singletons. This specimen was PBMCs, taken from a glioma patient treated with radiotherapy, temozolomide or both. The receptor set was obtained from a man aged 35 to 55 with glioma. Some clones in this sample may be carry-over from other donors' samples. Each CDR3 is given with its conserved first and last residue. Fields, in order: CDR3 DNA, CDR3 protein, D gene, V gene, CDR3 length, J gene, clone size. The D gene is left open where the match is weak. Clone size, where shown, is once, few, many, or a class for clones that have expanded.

CDR3 DNA: TGCAGCGTTACGCTCCCCCTGGGGGAAGGTAATCAGCCCCAGCATTTT; CDR3 protein: CSVTLPLGEGNQPQHF; D gene: -; V gene: TRBV29-1; CDR3 length: 16; J gene: TRBJ1-5; clone size: -
CDR3 DNA: TGTGCCAGTAGTCTAGCAGGGACTGGCAACACTGAAGCTTTCTTT; CDR3 protein: CASSLAGTGNTEAFF; D gene: -; V gene: TRBV19; CDR3 length: 15; J gene: TRBJ1-1; clone size: -
CDR3 DNA: TGTGCCAGCAGCTTAACCGGGACAGGGGATTTGGGGGCTTTCTTT; CDR3 protein: CASSLTGTGDLGAFF; D gene: TRBD1; V gene: TRBV7-9; CDR3 length: 15; J gene: TRBJ1-1; clone size: -
CDR3 DNA: TGTGCCAGCAGCCCTAGCGGGGGGGCCACAACGCAGTATTTT; CDR3 protein: CASSPSGGATTQYF; D gene: TRBD2; V gene: TRBV13; CDR3 length: 14; J gene: TRBJ2-3; clone size: -
CDR3 DNA: TGTGCCACCAGCAGAGATCAAGGGGAGACCCAGTACTTC; CDR3 protein: CATSRDQGETQYF; D gene: -; V gene: TRBV15; CDR3 length: 13; J gene: TRBJ2-5; clone size: few
CDR3 DNA: TGTGCCAGCAGCTTGGACCCTTCCCGGAGGAGTGCCGAGCAGTACTTC; CDR3 protein: CASSLDPSRRSAEQYF; D gene: -; V gene: TRBV5-6; CDR3 length: 16; J gene: TRBJ2-7; clone size: few
CDR3 DNA: TGTGCCTGGAGTGTACAGACGGGGGGGAGAGAGACCCAGTACTTC; CDR3 protein: CAWSVQTGGRETQYF; D gene: TRBD2; V gene: TRBV30; CDR3 length: 15; J gene: TRBJ2-5; clone size: once
CDR3 DNA: TGTGCCAGCAGCTTAACAGGGGAAGAGACCCAGTACTTC; CDR3 protein: CASSLTGEETQYF; D gene: TRBD1; V gene: TRBV7-9; CDR3 length: 13; J gene: TRBJ2-5; clone size: -
CDR3 DNA: TGTGCCAGCGGCCGACAGAGGGGCTACACCTTC; CDR3 protein: CASGRQRGYTF; D gene: -; V gene: TRBV6-5; CDR3 length: 11; J gene: TRBJ1-2; clone size: -
CDR3 DNA: TGCAGCGTCGAGGGACAGGGGGCGATTCTTTTT; CDR3 protein: CSVEGQGAILF; D gene: TRBD1; V gene: TRBV29-1; CDR3 length: 11; J gene: TRBJ1-1; clone size: -
CDR3 DNA: TGTGCCATCAGTGAGACGGGGAGCGGGGCCAACGTCCTGACTTTC; CDR3 protein: CAISETGSGANVLTF; D gene: -; V gene: TRBV10-3; CDR3 length: 15; J gene: TRBJ2-6; clone size: -
CDR3 DNA: TGTGCCAGCACTCCCGGTGGGTTGAGCAATCAGCCCCAGCATTTT; CDR3 protein: CASTPGGLSNQPQHF; D gene: -; V gene: TRBV2; CDR3 length: 15; J gene: TRBJ1-5; clone size: -
CDR3 DNA: TGTGCCAGCAGCGTGGGTTTACTGATGAACACTGAAGCTTTCTTT; CDR3 protein: CASSVGLLMNTEAFF; D gene: -; V gene: TRBV9; CDR3 length: 15; J gene: TRBJ1-1; clone size: -
CDR3 DNA: TGTGCCAGCAGAGGACTAGCGGCATCCTACGAGCAGTACTTC; CDR3 protein: CASRGLAASYEQYF; D gene: TRBD2; V gene: TRBV6-5; CDR3 length: 14; J gene: TRBJ2-7; clone size: -
CDR3 DNA: TGTGCCAGCAGCTTAGGCAGGGGTTGGGGCTCTGGAAACACCATATATTTT; CDR3 protein: CASSLGRGWGSGNTIYF; D gene: -; V gene: TRBV7-9; CDR3 length: 17; J gene: TRBJ1-3; clone size: -
CDR3 DNA: TGTGCCAGCAGTGACAGGGTGGTCTACGAGCAGTACTTC; CDR3 protein: CASSDRVVYEQYF; D gene: -; V gene: TRBV6-4; CDR3 length: 13; J gene: TRBJ2-7; clone size: -
CDR3 DNA: TGTGCCAGCAGCTTGACAGGGGGCAATCAGCCCCAGCATTTT; CDR3 protein: CASSLTGGNQPQHF; D gene: TRBD1; V gene: TRBV11-2; CDR3 length: 14; J gene: TRBJ1-5; clone size: -
CDR3 DNA: TGTGCCAGCAGGATTAGCGGGGCTCAGGAGCAGTACTTC; CDR3 protein: CASRISGAQEQYF; D gene: TRBD2; V gene: TRBV6-6; CDR3 length: 13; J gene: TRBJ2-7; clone size: -
CDR3 DNA: TGTGCCAGCAGCTGGGGGACAGGGGGCAGCTATGGCTACACCTTC; CDR3 protein: CASSWGTGGSYGYTF; D gene: TRBD1; V gene: TRBV13; CDR3 length: 15; J gene: TRBJ1-2; clone size: once
CDR3 DNA: TGTGCCAGCAAAAACATCGGGACAATTAACTATGGCTACACCTTC; CDR3 protein: CASKNIGTINYGYTF; D gene: -; V gene: TRBV6-1; CDR3 length: 15; J gene: TRBJ1-2; clone size: few
CDR3 DNA: TGTGCCAGCAGTTATCGTGGTACCTCCTACGAGCAGTACTTC; CDR3 protein: CASSYRGTSYEQYF; D gene: -; V gene: TRBV6-6; CDR3 length: 14; J gene: TRBJ2-7; clone size: -
CDR3 DNA: TGCGCCAGCAGCCTATATAACCAGGGGAAACTCTCCGAGCAGTACTTC; CDR3 protein: CASSLYNQGKLSEQYF; D gene: -; V gene: TRBV4-1; CDR3 length: 16; J gene: TRBJ2-7; clone size: -
CDR3 DNA: TGTGCCTGGAGTGTCGGGAACACCGGGGAGCTGTTTTTT; CDR3 protein: CAWSVGNTGELFF; D gene: -; V gene: TRBV30; CDR3 length: 13; J gene: TRBJ2-2; clone size: -
CDR3 DNA: TGTGCCAGCAGTGAGGATGATCAGCCCCAGCATTTT; CDR3 protein: CASSEDDQPQHF; D gene: -; V gene: TRBV2; CDR3 length: 12; J gene: TRBJ1-5; clone size: -
CDR3 DNA: TGTGCCAGCAGTGAATCCCAGCTTAGCAATCAGCCCCAGCATTTT; CDR3 protein: CASSESQLSNQPQHF; D gene: -; V gene: TRBV6-1; CDR3 length: 15; J gene: TRBJ1-5; clone size: -
CDR3 DNA: TGTGCCAGCCGTACTAGCGGGGTGAACACCGGGGAGCTGTTTTTT; CDR3 protein: CASRTSGVNTGELFF; D gene: TRBD2; V gene: TRBV27; CDR3 length: 15; J gene: TRBJ2-2; clone size: -
CDR3 DNA: TGTGCCAGCAGTTTCACAGGGGGACTCGGTGGCTACACCTTC; CDR3 protein: CASSFTGGLGGYTF; D gene: TRBD1; V gene: TRBV6-5; CDR3 length: 14; J gene: TRBJ1-2; clone size: -
CDR3 DNA: TGCGCCCTGCAGGCAGGGTCTGCTGGAAACACCATATATTTT; CDR3 protein: CALQAGSAGNTIYF; D gene: -; V gene: TRBV4-1; CDR3 length: 14; J gene: TRBJ1-3; clone size: -
CDR3 DNA: TGTGCCATCAGTGAGGGGGGACAGGGGGAGTACGAGCAGTACTTC; CDR3 protein: CAISEGGQGEYEQYF; D gene: TRBD1; V gene: TRBV10-3; CDR3 length: 15; J gene: TRBJ2-7; clone size: once
CDR3 DNA: TGTGCCAGCAGCCAAGATAAAACCTTATGGGATACGCAGTATTTT; CDR3 protein: CASSQDKTLWDTQYF; D gene: -; V gene: TRBV4-2; CDR3 length: 15; J gene: TRBJ2-3; clone size: -
CDR3 DNA: TGTGCCAGCAGGGCTACCAGGAGTATAAACGGAAACACCATATATTTT; CDR3 protein: CASRATRSINGNTIYF; D gene: -; V gene: TRBV2; CDR3 length: 16; J gene: TRBJ1-3; clone size: -
CDR3 DNA: TGTGCCAGCAGTTCCGGACAGGGTTACGAGCAGTACTTC; CDR3 protein: CASSSGQGYEQYF; D gene: TRBD1; V gene: TRBV27; CDR3 length: 13; J gene: TRBJ2-7; clone size: -
CDR3 DNA: TGTGCCAGCAGTGACCTCAGGGAAGTGGACACTGAAGCTTTCTTT; CDR3 protein: CASSDLREVDTEAFF; D gene: -; V gene: TRBV6-1; CDR3 length: 15; J gene: TRBJ1-1; clone size: -
CDR3 DNA: TGTGCCAGCAGCCACAGGCGGTTTTATCGGCAGGGGGGCACTGAAGCTTTCTTT; CDR3 protein: CASSHRRFYRQGGTEAFF; D gene: TRBD1; V gene: TRBV27; CDR3 length: 18; J gene: TRBJ1-1; clone size: -
CDR3 DNA: TGTGCCAGCGGGGGGGAAGCGAGGTACTATGGCTACACCTTC; CDR3 protein: CASGGEARYYGYTF; D gene: -; V gene: TRBV2; CDR3 length: 14; J gene: TRBJ1-2; clone size: -
CDR3 DNA: TGTGCCAGTAGTATCCTTGGACTAGCGGGGGACACCGGGGAGCTGTTTTTT; CDR3 protein: CASSILGLAGDTGELFF; D gene: TRBD2; V gene: TRBV19; CDR3 length: 17; J gene: TRBJ2-2; clone size: -
CDR3 DNA: TGTGCCAGCAGCTTAGATAGGGCCCAAGGAGCTTTCTTT; CDR3 protein: CASSLDRAQGAFF; D gene: -; V gene: TRBV11-2; CDR3 length: 13; J gene: TRBJ1-1; clone size: -
CDR3 DNA: TGTGCCAGTAGTTCGCGGCAGGGGGCTTTAGGTTCACCCCTCCACTTT; CDR3 protein: CASSSRQGALGSPLHF; D gene: TRBD1; V gene: TRBV19; CDR3 length: 16; J gene: TRBJ1-6; clone size: -
CDR3 DNA: TGTGCCTGGAGGTCTGGGGGGAACACCGGGGAGCTGTTTTTT; CDR3 protein: CAWRSGGNTGELFF; D gene: -; V gene: TRBV30; CDR3 length: 14; J gene: TRBJ2-2; clone size: -
CDR3 DNA: TGTGCCATCAGTGAGTCCGGGGATCAGCCCCAGCATTTT; CDR3 protein: CAISESGDQPQHF; D gene: -; V gene: TRBV10-3; CDR3 length: 13; J gene: TRBJ1-5; clone size: -
CDR3 DNA: TGTGCCAGCATAAGCAGAGCGACTAATGAAAAACTGTTTTTT; CDR3 protein: CASISRATNEKLFF; D gene: -; V gene: TRBV5-8; CDR3 length: 14; J gene: TRBJ1-4; clone size: -
CDR3 DNA: TGTGCCAGCAGCAATTACCGGGACAGGGCAAAACTGTTTTTT; CDR3 protein: CASSNYRDRAKLFF; D gene: TRBD1; V gene: TRBV13; CDR3 length: 14; J gene: TRBJ1-4; clone size: -
CDR3 DNA: TGTGCCAGCAGCTTAACGTCGGGGGGCCTAAAAAACATTCAGTACTTC; CDR3 protein: CASSLTSGGLKNIQYF; D gene: -; V gene: TRBV13; CDR3 length: 16; J gene: TRBJ2-4; clone size: -
CDR3 DNA: TGTGCCAGTAGTATCAAGGGTCATAGCAATCAGCCCCAGCATTTT; CDR3 protein: CASSIKGHSNQPQHF; D gene: -; V gene: TRBV19; CDR3 length: 15; J gene: TRBJ1-5; clone size: -
CDR3 DNA: TGTGCCAGTAGTATACAGTGGGGCAGAAAAGATCAGCCCCAGCATTTT; CDR3 protein: CASSIQWGRKDQPQHF; D gene: -; V gene: TRBV19; CDR3 length: 16; J gene: TRBJ1-5; clone size: -
CDR3 DNA: TGTGCCAGCAGACGGGACAGGTTATACAATGAGCAGTTCTTC; CDR3 protein: CASRRDRLYNEQFF; D gene: TRBD1; V gene: TRBV2; CDR3 length: 14; J gene: TRBJ2-1; clone size: -
CDR3 DNA: TGTGCCAGCACTTGGGTAATGGGCGGGGAGCTGTTTTTT; CDR3 protein: CASTWVMGGELFF; D gene: -; V gene: TRBV2; CDR3 length: 13; J gene: TRBJ2-2; clone size: -
CDR3 DNA: TGTGCCATCAGTCAGGGAGTAGCCTACGAGCAGTACTTC; CDR3 protein: CAISQGVAYEQYF; D gene: -; V gene: TRBV10-3; CDR3 length: 13; J gene: TRBJ2-7; clone size: few
CDR3 DNA: TGTGCCTGGAGTTACAGGGGTAGCTCTGGAAACACCATATATTTT; CDR3 protein: CAWSYRGSSGNTIYF; D gene: TRBD1; V gene: TRBV30; CDR3 length: 15; J gene: TRBJ1-3; clone size: -
CDR3 DNA: TGTGCCAGCAGTTGGGGCCGGCTATCCTACGAGCAGTACTTC; CDR3 protein: CASSWGRLSYEQYF; D gene: -; V gene: TRBV6-5; CDR3 length: 14; J gene: TRBJ2-7; clone size: -
CDR3 DNA: TGCGCCAGCAGTCAAGGTCACCCCGGGGAAAATGAGCAGTTCTTC; CDR3 protein: CASSQGHPGENEQFF; D gene: -; V gene: TRBV23-1; CDR3 length: 15; J gene: TRBJ2-1; clone size: -